The clone carrying this T cell receptor beta chain appeared a few times. What it recognizes is unknown. Trimming took off 3 bases at V and 1 base at J, with 16 bases between the two ends. CDR1 is SGHTA, CDR2 FQGNSA, per germline. The CDR3 is 17 residues long. The data derive from a study of cytomegalovirus exposure and HLA in healthy donors. Study-level findings and limits: When a later analysis compared HLA-associated TCR beta chains with equally common others, the HLA-associated chains turned out to be more clonally expanded and to have lower generation probabilities. Earlier analysis looked at TCR beta V segments, and most were productive about 87% or about 30% of the time. Most TCR sequences were uncommon, yet certain public TCRs appeared in many donors.

The PCR made use of 60 Vbeta and 13 Jbeta primers. Profiled with immunoSEQ multiplex PCR; TCRdb holds only in-frame clones, not every one. This table holds about 150,000 clones, 70% to 80% found once. The rearrangement joins TRBV7-2 to TRBJ2-1; D might be TRBD2 (6 bases). This clonotype originated in an older woman in good health and CMV-seropositive. Sequenced: PBMCs. The DNA for the CDR3 is TGTGCCAGCAGCTTTAGGTTCGGGAGAAGGTCCTACAATGAGCAGTTCTTC. It is translated as CASSFRFGRRSYNEQFF.